The 27 T cell receptor beta chains listed next were all sequenced from one sample in a study of cytomegalovirus exposure and HLA in healthy donors. Vbeta (60) and Jbeta (13) primers were used in the PCR. Sequencing used immunoSEQ multiplex PCR; TCRdb keeps in-frame clones, though not all of them. The table records some 150,000 clones, 77% of them present only once. The specimen sequenced was PBMCs. The receptors were sampled from a man aged 25-40 years in good health and CMV-seropositive.

The CDR3 DNA reads TGCAGCGCCACTCCGACAGATACGCAGTATTTT. It specifies CSATPTDTQYF. The chain recombines TRBV29-1 with TRBJ2-3; D not resolved. Deletions cut 7 bases from V and 3 bases from J, with 8 bases between. The germline gives CDR1 SQVTM, CDR2 ANQGSEA. The CDR3 consists of 11 residues.

In this sample, this clone turned up a few times. The J gene is TRBJ1-2, the V gene TRBV7-2; D is perhaps TRBD1 (6 bases). Germline V gives CDR1 SGHTA, CDR2 FQGNSA. V shed 5 bases and J shed 7 bases, with 14 bases lying between them. This CDR3 is 13 amino acids long. As DNA, the CDR3 is TGTGCCAGCAGCCCGGACAGATGGGGTGGCTACACCTTC. Translating gives CASSPDRWGGYTF.

A single count supports this clone. CDR3 in amino acids: CASSPRQGVVQPQHF. DNA for the CDR3: TGTGCCAGCAGTCCCCGGCAGGGCGTTGTACAGCCCCAGCATTTT. The chain combines TRBV28 with TRBJ1-5, with D perhaps TRBD1 (5 bases). Trimming shortened V by 5 bases and J by 7 bases, and 18 bases separated the two germline ends. This CDR3 is 15 amino acids long. Germline V CDR1 and CDR2: MDHEN, SYDVKM.

This sequence joins TRBV5-1 and TRBJ1-1; D call uncertain. The V gene lost 0 bases and the J gene lost 5 bases, with 11 bases spanning the gap. Germline assignment: CDR1 SGHRS and CDR2 YFSETQ. This CDR3 region has 14 residues. CDR3: CASSLGAPGTEAFF. The CDR3 DNA reads TGCGCCAGCAGCTTGGGGGCCCCGGGGACTGAAGCTTTCTTT.

The CDR3 DNA follows: TGTGCCAGCAGACAAATATTGGATAATTCACCCCTCCACTTT. It translates to CASRQILDNSPLHF. The rearrangement links TRBV7-8 to TRBJ1-6; unclear D gene. CDR1 is SGHVS, CDR2 FQNEAQ, per germline. The CDR3 has 14 residues. V lost 6 bases and J 5 bases, leaving 11 bases between the germline ends.

The chain joins TRBV18 to TRBJ1-2, with a weak D call TRBD1 (6 bases). The CDR3 spans 15 residues. The V and J ends lost 2 bases and 3 bases respectively, with 13 bases between them. Germline CDR1 KGHSH, CDR2 LQKENI. The DNA for the CDR3 is TGTGCCAGCTCACCAACCACAGGGTTTGACTATGGCTACACCTTC. This sequence encodes CASSPTTGFDYGYTF.

The rearrangement uses TRBV5-1 and TRBJ1-1, with D possibly being TRBD1 (5 bases). Germline V gene sequence: CDR1 SGHRS, CDR2 YFSETQ. The CDR3 contains 13 residues. V was pared by 4 bases and J by 2 bases, with 9 bases between. CDR3 sequence: CASSADINTEAFF. The CDR3 DNA reads TGCGCCAGCAGCGCGGACATAAACACTGAAGCTTTCTTT.

V gene TRBV11-2 combines with J gene TRBJ1-5, with D possibly matching TRBD1 (5 bases). Germline V lookup: CDR1 SGHAT, CDR2 FQNNGV. V was clipped by 0 bases and J by 4 bases, with 13 bases between them. The CDR3 totals 16 residues. The CDR3 region is CASSLDISQGNQPQHF. The CDR3 DNA reads as TGTGCCAGCAGCTTAGATATTTCGCAGGGTAATCAGCCCCAGCATTTT.

This clone turned up a few times. V gene TRBV7-9 combines with J gene TRBJ2-3; D is possibly TRBD2 (6 bases). The CDR3 spans 14 residues. Trimming took off 3 bases at V and 2 bases at J, with 9 bases between the two ends. Germline loops: CDR1 SEHNR, CDR2 FQNEAQ (reference sequence). The CDR3 loop reads CASSLGDSTDTQYF. CDR3 DNA sequence: TGTGCCAGCAGCTTGGGGGACTCCACAGATACGCAGTATTTT.

The J gene is TRBJ1-2, the V gene TRBV18; D is ambiguous. Germline V CDR1 and CDR2: KGHSH, LQKENI. The CDR3 spans 11 residues. V was clipped by 6 bases and J by 6 bases, with 8 bases between them. In nucleotides, the CDR3 is TGTGCCAGCTCTCTGGGCGATGGCTACACCTTC. Encoded protein: CASSLGDGYTF.

This chain's CDR3 is CASSQVQEEAFF. The CDR3, as DNA: TGCGCCAGCAGCCAAGTTCAGGAAGAAGCTTTCTTT. The chain employs TRBV4-1 and TRBJ1-1; D not certain. V was clipped by 1 base and J by 8 bases, with 8 bases between them. The CDR3 spans 12 residues. Per the germline V gene, CDR1 is MGHRA and CDR2 is YSYEKL.

J is TRBJ2-1 and V is TRBV6-1; 9 bases match TRBD1. This CDR3 has 18 residues. V dropped 0 bases and J dropped 7; count of bases not matched to a gene: 13. The V gene's germline CDR1 is MNHNS and CDR2 SASEGT. CDR3 region: CASSEALQGTGRPNEQFF. In DNA, the CDR3 is TGTGCCAGCAGTGAAGCGCTTCAAGGGACAGGGCGGCCAAATGAGCAGTTCTTC.

V usage is TRBV9 and J usage is TRBJ2-1, with 7 bases that match TRBD2. Germline values: CDR1 SGDLS, CDR2 YYNGEE. Losses at the gene ends were 0 bases for V and 4 bases for J; bases not matched to a gene: 4. This CDR3 is 15 amino acids long. CDR3 in DNA: TGTGCCAGCAGCGTAGGCCTAGCGGAGTACAATGAGCAGTTCTTC. It codes for CASSVGLAEYNEQFF.

The CDR3 nucleotides read TGCGCCAGCAGTGAGGGGTGGGGGCTAGGGAGCTACGAGCAGTACTTC. It translates to CASSEGWGLGSYEQYF. This chain joins TRBV10-2 and TRBJ2-5; maybe TRBD1 (6 bases). Gene TRBJ2-7 matches the end of the DNA better, so the J call may be wrong. CDR3 length: 16 residues. CDR1 and CDR2 (germline): WSHSY, SAAADI.

This clone was counted a few times. V gene TRBV27 combines with J gene TRBJ2-7; 9 bases align to TRBD1. The germline gives CDR1 MNHEY, CDR2 SMNVEV (reference sequence). Losses at the gene ends were 3 bases for V and 5 bases for J; bases not matched to a gene: 2. The CDR3 is 13 residues long. Here the CDR3 DNA reads TGTGCCAGCAGTTTTGGACAGGGGCACGAGCAGTACTTC. Residues: CASSFGQGHEQYF.

This clone was seen a few times. The chain couples TRBV10-2 to TRBJ2-1, with TRBD2 identical over 10 bases. V lost 6 bases and J lost 7; bases outside the gene matches: 6. Germline values: CDR1 WSHSY, CDR2 SAAADI. This CDR3 is 14 amino acids long. CDR3: CASSLAGGLNEQFF. The CDR3 DNA sequence: TGCGCCAGCAGCTTAGCGGGGGGCCTGAATGAGCAGTTCTTC.

This sequence joins TRBV29-1 and TRBJ2-1; weak D call: TRBD2 (5 bases). This CDR3 is 14 amino acids long. Trimming took 6 bases from V and 4 from J, leaving 16 bases between them. Germline V gene lookup returns CDR1 SQVTM and CDR2 ANQGSEA. Written as DNA, the CDR3 is TGCAGCGTAGCGGACCTCCTGCGGTACAATGAGCAGTTCTTC. Its translation: CSVADLLRYNEQFF.

J is TRBJ2-1 and V is TRBV6-6; D gene ambiguous. Germline CDR1 is MNHNY and CDR2 is SVGAGI (reference sequence). CDR3 length equals 13 residues. The ends were cut back, 6 bases at V and 6 bases at J, with 12 bases in the middle. The CDR3 DNA reads as TGTGCCAGCAGCCCTGGCTTCTTCAATGAGCAGTTCTTC. It translates to CASSPGFFNEQFF.

This clone was recorded a few times. The chain links TRBV7-2 to TRBJ2-7, with a weak D call TRBD2 (5 bases). V was clipped by 4 bases and J by 4 bases, with 17 bases between them. The germline gives CDR1 SGHTA, CDR2 FQGNSA. The CDR3 covers 15 residues. Written as DNA, the CDR3 is TGTGCCAGCAGCTCCCCGGACTTAAGTCCTTACGAGCAGTACTTC. Translated, it gives CASSSPDLSPYEQYF.

This sequence joins TRBV11-2 and TRBJ2-5; D is possibly TRBD1 (6 bases). The CDR3 runs to 18 residues. Trimming removed 1 base from V and 1 base from J, with 19 bases in between. Germline V gene data show CDR1 as SGHAT and CDR2 as FQNNGV. CDR3 sequence: CASSLGSLGAIGQETQYF. The CDR3 DNA follows: TGTGCCAGCAGCTTAGGGAGTTTGGGGGCGATTGGCCAAGAGACCCAGTACTTC.

The chain joins TRBV28 to TRBJ1-6; TRBD1 matches at 9 bases. The CDR3 extends over 16 amino acids. The junction had 10 bases not matched to a gene; V was cut back by 5 bases and J by 8 bases. Germline values: CDR1 MDHEN, CDR2 SYDVKM. The chain's CDR3 is CASSPTQGASDSPLHF. The CDR3 DNA is TGTGCCAGCAGTCCGACACAGGGGGCGAGTGATTCACCCCTCCACTTT.

The sample holds one count of this clone. The chain combines TRBV10-2 with TRBJ1-6, with 8 bases lining up with TRBD1. Germline V gene sequence: CDR1 WSHSY, CDR2 SAAADI. V dropped 3 bases and J dropped 5; count of bases not matched to a gene: 6. This CDR3 is 16 amino acids long. CDR3 protein: CASSDPTGENNSPLHF. The CDR3 nucleotides read TGCGCCAGCAGTGACCCGACAGGGGAGAATAATTCACCCCTCCACTTT.

This rearrangement joins TRBV6-1 to TRBJ1-2; 8 bases map to TRBD1. Germline V gives CDR1 MNHNS, CDR2 SASEGT. V shed 7 bases and J 5 bases; nucleotides not matched to a gene: 3. The CDR3 is 12 amino acids. The DNA of the CDR3 is TGTGCCAGCACAGGGGGCGGGTATGGCTACACCTTC. This encodes CASTGGGYGYTF.

The rearrangement joins TRBV5-4 to TRBJ1-2, with TRBD1 as a possible D gene (6 bases). Trimming left V 4 bases short and J 4 bases short, with 14 bases between. CDR3 length: 14 residues. The germline V gene has CDR1 SGHNT and CDR2 YYREEE (reference sequence). CDR3 DNA sequence: TGTGCCAGCAGCCGTGCAGGGGCTCTCTATGGCTACACCTTC. Protein: CASSRAGALYGYTF.

This chain links TRBV5-1 with TRBJ2-5; 10 bases are a match to TRBD2. Germline V lookup: CDR1 SGHRS, CDR2 YFSETQ. The junction had 10 bases not matched to a gene; V was cut back by 7 bases and J by 7 bases. The CDR3 has 14 amino acids. CDR3 sequence: CASVPAGGPGTQYF. The DNA for the CDR3 is TGCGCCAGCGTTCCAGCGGGGGGGCCGGGGACCCAGTACTTC.

The chain employs TRBV2 and TRBJ1-1, with a weak D call TRBD1 (6 bases). The V and J ends lost 7 bases and 2 bases respectively, with 17 bases between them. CDR3 length: 15 residues. Germline V gene lookup returns CDR1 SNHLY and CDR2 FYNNEI. CDR3 loop: CASILRPGVNTEAFF. CDR3 nucleotide sequence: TGTGCCAGCATCCTACGACCAGGGGTCAACACTGAAGCTTTCTTT.

This rearrangement joins TRBV12-5 to TRBJ2-1; 10 bases line up with TRBD2. Germline V gene sequence: CDR1 LGHNT, CDR2 FRNRAP. The CDR3 is 18 amino acids. V lost 0 bases to trimming and J lost 8 bases; unmatched junction nucleotides: 13. The CDR3 region is CASGLVWSERGGIYEQFF. The CDR3 bases are TGTGCTAGTGGTTTGGTATGGTCCGAGCGGGGGGGCATCTATGAGCAGTTCTTC.